This T cell receptor (beta chain) was captured in a study of T cells in Graves' hyperthyroidism and ophthalmopathy. In the case of this clonotype: Its antigen remains unidentified.

The trim removed 7 bases at V and 7 bases at J, leaving 9 bases unmatched. The germline V gene encodes CDR1 MNHEY and CDR2 SVGAGI. There are 14 residues in the CDR3. Stability of Graves' hyperthyroidism was defined as absent ophthalmopathy progression within 18 months. TCR beta CDR3 regions were amplified from RNA. TCR CDR3 underwent first-round RT-PCR with the HTBI primer set. TCRdb passed the multiplex PCR reads through MiXCR, listing each CDR3 protein once. The profile shows nearly 750,000 distinct CDR3 sequences, 30% to 40% of them singletons. Points from the study as a whole: A 13 V-J model separated ophthalmopathy from stable hyperthyroidism.

The clonotype comes from a woman in her thirties or forties with Graves' hyperthyroidism. This chain uses TRBV6-5 with TRBJ1-2, with 10 bases lining up with TRBD1. The sample was blood. The CDR3 DNA is TGTGCCAGCACCCGACAGGGGGCGGATCGTGGCTACACCTTC. It encodes CASTRQGADRGYTF.